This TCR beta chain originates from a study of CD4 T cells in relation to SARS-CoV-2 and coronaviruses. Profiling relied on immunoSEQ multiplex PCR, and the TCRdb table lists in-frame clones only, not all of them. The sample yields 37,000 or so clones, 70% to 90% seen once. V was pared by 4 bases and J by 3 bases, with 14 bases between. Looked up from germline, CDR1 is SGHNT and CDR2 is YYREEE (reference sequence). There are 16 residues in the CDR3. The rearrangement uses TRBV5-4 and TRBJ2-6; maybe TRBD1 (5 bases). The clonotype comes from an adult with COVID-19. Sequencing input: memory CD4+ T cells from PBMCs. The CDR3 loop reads CASSAQLGVGANVLTF. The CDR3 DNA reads TGTGCCAGCAGCGCACAGCTAGGGGTTGGGGCCAACGTCCTGACTTTC.